The 20 T cell receptor beta chains presented below share a single source sample, sequenced in a study of CD4 and CD8 cells across lung adenocarcinoma regions. From the PCR reads, TCRdb called clonotypes with MiXCR, one entry per CDR3 protein. The sample has several thousand distinct CDR3 sequences, less than 55% seen once. Sequencing was performed on CD8+ T cells from the center of a lung tumor. These TCRs come from a male donor with lung adenocarcinoma. The CD4 and CD8 labels of this study may be unreliable.

The chain has TRBV10-1 and TRBJ2-3; tentative D call: TRBD2 (6 bases). CDR1 and CDR2 (germline): WNHNN, SYGVQD (reference sequence). V lost 8 bases and J lost 0, with 9 bases in between. The CDR3 covers 13 residues. CDR3 protein: CASGRGSTDTQYF. The CDR3 bases are TGCGCCAGCGGACGGGGGAGCACAGATACGCAGTATTTT.

The chain employs TRBV5-1 and TRBJ2-3, with D possibly TRBD1 on 7 matching bases. The length of the CDR3 is 15 residues. V shed 4 bases and J shed 6 bases, with 18 bases lying between them. The germline V gene encodes CDR1 SGHRS and CDR2 YFSETQ. The CDR3 sequence: CASSVRGVNGDTQYF. The DNA for the CDR3 is TGCGCCAGCAGCGTCAGGGGGGTCAACGGGGATACGCAGTATTTT.

This clonotype was counted ten times or more. The rearrangement uses TRBV6-5 and TRBJ2-1; a possible D gene is TRBD1 (7 bases). Near its end, the DNA agrees better with TRBJ2-7, so the J call may be wrong. The CDR3 consists of 15 residues. Looked up from germline, CDR1 is MNHEY and CDR2 is SVGAGI. The DNA of the CDR3 is TGTGCCACCCCAGGGGGGAGGTCCTGGCACTACGAGCAGTACTTC. Protein: CATPGGRSWHYEQYF.

The genes are TRBV6-1 and TRBJ2-7, with TRBD1 as a possible D gene (6 bases). This CDR3 is built from 15 residues. The germline gives CDR1 MNHNS, CDR2 SASEGT. V gave up 6 bases and J gave up 1 base, with 16 bases separating them. CDR3 bases: TGTGCCAGCAGGGGGGCAGGCAGCCGTTCCTACGAGCAGTACTTC. Its protein is CASRGAGSRSYEQYF.

The chain joins TRBV7-6 to TRBJ2-1; tentative D call: TRBD2 (6 bases). Trimming removed 5 bases at V and 7 bases at J, with 18 bases between. This CDR3 comprises 15 residues. Germline V gene sequence: CDR1 SGHVS, CDR2 FNYEAQ. CDR3 DNA sequence: TGTGCCAGCAGCCAACGCACCGGGACTGCGAATGAGCAGTTCTTC. Amino acids: CASSQRTGTANEQFF.

In its sample, this clonotype was seen many times. The chain carries TRBV6-1 and TRBJ2-3; 7 nucleotides match TRBD2. CDR3 size: 16 residues. The trim removed 7 bases at V and 0 bases at J, leaving 10 bases unmatched. The V gene's germline CDR1 is MNHNS and CDR2 SASEGT. CDR3 sequence: CASTPGLNPSTDTQYF. CDR3 bases: TGTGCCAGCACCCCGGGACTAAATCCTAGCACAGATACGCAGTATTTT.

In its sample, this clonotype was seen many times. The chain carries TRBV6-1 and TRBJ2-1, with 7 bases that match TRBD2. The germline V gene has CDR1 MNHNS and CDR2 SASEGT. The CDR3 has 15 residues. V dropped 8 bases and J dropped 0; count of bases not matched to a gene: 7. The CDR3 DNA sequence: TGTGCCAGCGTCGGGACTAACAACTCCTACAATGAGCAGTTCTTC. Its protein product is CASVGTNNSYNEQFF.

The genes are TRBV6-1 and TRBJ2-5; TRBD2 agrees at 9 bases. Germline lookup yields CDR1 MNHNS and CDR2 SASEGT. This CDR3 has 13 amino acids. Trimming removed 3 bases from V and 5 bases from J; junction bases left unmatched: 1. The CDR3 nucleotides are TGTGCCAGCAGTGATAGCGGGAGTGAGACCCAGTACTTC. Translating gives CASSDSGSETQYF.

Sample share makes this clonotype medium-sized. This chain joins TRBV10-2 and TRBJ2-2; D gene unclear. V was clipped by 2 bases and J by 4 bases, with 5 bases between them. Germline lookup yields CDR1 WSHSY and CDR2 SAAADI. There are 13 residues in the CDR3. This CDR3 is CASSELFTGELFF. The CDR3 bases are TGCGCCAGCAGTGAGCTGTTCACCGGGGAGCTGTTTTTT.

This clonotype was counted ten times or more. The chain couples TRBV27 to TRBJ2-7; D possibly corresponds to TRBD2 (7 bases). Trimming stripped 5 bases from V and 3 bases from J, with 17 bases between. CDR1 and CDR2 (germline): MNHEY, SMNVEV (reference sequence). The CDR3 length is 15 residues. The CDR3 DNA sequence: TGTGCCAGCAGTGCGCGGGGGCCGCAGAACTACGAGCAGTACTTC. Translated, it gives CASSARGPQNYEQYF.

This clonotype has only a few counts. The chain joins TRBV6-1 to TRBJ1-4; D is undetermined. V shed 3 bases and J shed 11 bases, with 7 bases lying between them. The CDR3 is made up of 11 amino acids. Germline V gene lookup returns CDR1 MNHNS and CDR2 SASEGT. In DNA, the CDR3 is TGTGCCAGCAGTGAGCCGTGGAAACTGTTTTTT. Translation: CASSEPWKLFF.

This clonotype was seen more than once but under ten times. J is TRBJ2-3 and V is TRBV20-1; 7 bases fit TRBD2. The CDR3 spans 14 residues. V was clipped by 6 bases and J by 4 bases; unmatched bases: 10. The V gene's germline CDR1 is DFQATT and CDR2 SNEGSKA (reference sequence). As DNA, the CDR3 is TGCAGTGCAAAAAAAACCCGGGGGGCAGATACGCAGTATTTT. This sequence encodes CSAKKTRGADTQYF.

About this clonotype: This likely comes from a read error, as the CDR3 has no conserved phenylalanine or tryptophan at its end. No DNA is shown, since the ends of the CDR3 on it are uncertain; the CDR3 is the one TCRdb lists. The chain uses TRBV4-2 and TRBJ2-5. The CDR3 is 12 amino acids long, termini counted. Germline V gene data show CDR1 as LGHNA and CDR2 as YNFKEQ. CDR3 sequence reads: CVAAGFTVLPRV.

This chain joins TRBV27 and TRBJ2-5, with a tentative D call TRBD2 (6 bases). Trimming pared 2 bases from V and 1 base from J, leaving 11 bases between. CDR3 length: 15 amino acids. Germline assignment: CDR1 MNHEY and CDR2 SMNVEV (reference sequence). Here the CDR3 DNA reads TGTGCCAGCAGTTTAAGTCTCGGGGGCCAAGAGACCCAGTACTTC. Its translation: CASSLSLGGQETQYF.

This clonotype has at least ten counts. The gene calls are TRBV6-1 and TRBJ2-3; 9 bases fit TRBD2. With 8 bases clipped from V and 5 bases from J, the junction kept 11 bases outside the gene matches. CDR1 and CDR2 (germline): MNHNS, SASEGT. The CDR3 runs 15 residues. CDR3 in amino acids: CASRPRGGARDTQYF. CDR3 bases: TGTGCCAGCCGCCCGCGCGGGGGGGCAAGAGATACGCAGTATTTT.

The gene calls are TRBV27 and TRBJ2-1, with TRBD1 identical over 7 bases. This CDR3 contains 15 residues. J was trimmed by 3 bases and V by 2 bases; bases with no gene match: 4. The germline gives CDR1 MNHEY, CDR2 SMNVEV (reference sequence). DNA of the CDR3: TGTGCCAGCAGTTTAACAGGGGCAGGCTACAATGAGCAGTTCTTC. Its protein product is CASSLTGAGYNEQFF.

This clonotype was observed many times. The rearrangement uses TRBV4-1 and TRBJ1-2; maybe TRBD1 (6 bases). CDR3 size: 15 residues. Deletions cut 0 bases from V and 2 bases from J, with 10 bases between. CDR1 is MGHRA and CDR2 is YSYEKL in the germline V gene. The CDR3 protein is CASSQDLGGNYGYTF. In DNA, the CDR3 is TGCGCCAGCAGCCAAGATTTGGGGGGCAACTATGGCTACACCTTC.

The table lists this clonotype with a few counts. The V gene is TRBV6-1, the J gene TRBJ2-7, with 9 bases that match TRBD2. Germline-derived CDR1 and CDR2 are MNHNS and SASEGT. Trimming removed 7 bases from V and 0 bases from J; junction bases left unmatched: 7. This CDR3 is built from 15 residues. The DNA for the CDR3 is TGTGCCAGCAATCGCCTAGCGGGAACCTCCTACGAGCAGTACGTC. Residues: CASNRLAGTSYEQYV.

For this clonotype: At one end the junction does not follow the germline gene, possibly because of a read error. The chain carries TRBV6-1 and TRBJ2-3; D unresolved. From germline, CDR1 is MNHNS and CDR2 SASEGT. The CDR3 extends over 13 amino acids. CDR3 amino acids: CASRERATDIQYF. CDR3 sequence (DNA): TGTGCCAGCAGGGAAAGAGCCACAGATATTCAGTACTTT.

This clonotype was detected many times. The chain combines TRBV27 with TRBJ1-3, with D unresolved. Deletions cut 0 bases from V and 3 bases from J, with 9 bases between. This CDR3 spans 15 amino acids. The germline V gene encodes CDR1 MNHEY and CDR2 SMNVEV (reference sequence). In DNA form, the CDR3 reads TGTGCCAGCAGTTTATCGGGAGGCGTTGGAAACACCATATATTTT. It yields the protein CASSLSGGVGNTIYF.